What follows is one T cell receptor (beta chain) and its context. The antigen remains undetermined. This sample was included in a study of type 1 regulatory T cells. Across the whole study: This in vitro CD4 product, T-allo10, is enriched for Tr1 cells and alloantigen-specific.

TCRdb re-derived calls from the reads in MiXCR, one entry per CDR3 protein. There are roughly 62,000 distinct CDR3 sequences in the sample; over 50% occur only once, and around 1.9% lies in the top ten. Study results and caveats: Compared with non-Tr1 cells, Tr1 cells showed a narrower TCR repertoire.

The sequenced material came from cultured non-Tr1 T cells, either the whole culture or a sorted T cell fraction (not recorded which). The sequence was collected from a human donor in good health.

The CDR3 nucleotides read TGTGCCAGCAGTACAGGGGTAGATCCGTATTTT. This encodes CASSTGVDPYF. This chain connects TRBV6-1 to TRBJ2-3; 7 nucleotides agree with TRBD1. Per germline, CDR1 MNHNS and CDR2 SASEGT. CDR3 length equals 11 residues. Trimming took 5 bases from V and 14 from J; bases not matched to a gene: 7.